This entry concerns a single TCR beta chain. As it was prepared, the TCRbeta library received unique molecular identifiers. TCRdb independently ran MiXCR on the PCR reads; one entry per CDR3 protein. The repertoire holds approximately 520,000 distinct CDR3 sequences, with around a third as singletons. The CDR3 is 19 amino acids. CDR1 and CDR2 (germline): SGHAT, FQNNGV. V gave up 5 bases and J gave up 4 bases; unmatched junction bases: 17. This sample was included in a study of T-cell reconstitution after alpha-beta-depleted transplantation in children. The clonotype originates from a human donor who donated a stem cell graft to a child with aplastic anemia. Sample: PBMCs from the stem cell graft donor, taken from the stem cell graft. The rearrangement links TRBV11-2 to TRBJ2-3; 11 bases match TRBD2. The CDR3 DNA is TGTGCCAGCAGCCGAATCGAGATTAGCGGGAGGGCCAGGGCAGATACGCAGTATTTT. It specifies CASSRIEISGRARADTQYF.